The rows below give T cell receptor beta chains drawn from one sample of a study of cytomegalovirus exposure and HLA in healthy donors. This table comes from immunoSEQ multiplex PCR, and its TCRdb copy is limited to in-frame clones, with some not included. Here the sample spans more than 90,000 clones, around 93% being singletons. Sequencing was done on a sample of PBMCs. Source of these receptors: a woman aged 30 to 39 in good health and CMV-seropositive. The CDR3 runs from the conserved cysteine through the conserved F or W. A D gene is named only where the DNA matches it firmly. Size values are once, few and many counts, or a class for expanded clones, and some rows have none.

D	V	size	J	DNA	CDR3
.	TRBV6-5	.	TRBJ2-7	TGTGCCAGCAGTTTCCTCTCCTACGAGCAGTACTTC	CASSFLSYEQYF
TRBD2	TRBV9	.	TRBJ2-5	TGTGCCAGCAGCGTAGGGCTAGCGGAAGAGACCCAGTACTTC	CASSVGLAEETQYF
TRBD1	TRBV6-4	.	TRBJ1-5	TGTGCCAGCAGTGATATGGACAGGCCCAATCAGCCCCAGCATTTT	CASSDMDRPNQPQHF
TRBD1	TRBV19	.	TRBJ2-1	TGTGCCAGTACCATCAGGCCAGGGGGCGGCAATGAGCAGTTCTTC	CASTIRPGGGNEQFF
TRBD2	TRBV28	.	TRBJ2-6	TGTGCCAGCAAGGTTGGGGGGGCTGGGGCCAACGTCCTGACTTTC	CASKVGGAGANVLTF
.	TRBV27	.	TRBJ1-2	TGTGCCAGCAGTTTGACAGAGAACTATGGCTACACCTTC	CASSLTENYGYTF
.	TRBV4-1	.	TRBJ2-1	TGCGCCAGCAGCCAAGAGGAGGGCAGGGGAGGGTTCAATGAGCAGTTCTTC	CASSQEEGRGGFNEQFF
.	TRBV7-2	.	TRBJ2-1	TGTGCCAGCAGCCCCCGAGTGAGGGTTGACTACAATGAGCAGTTCTTC	CASSPRVRVDYNEQFF
TRBD1	TRBV5-1	.	TRBJ2-5	TGCGCCAGCAGCTTCCATCGGGACAGTCAAGAGACCCAGTACTTC	CASSFHRDSQETQYF
TRBD2	TRBV6-5	.	TRBJ2-7	TGTGCCAGCAGTTACCGCGGACTAGCGGCATACGAGCAGTACTTC	CASSYRGLAAYEQYF
TRBD2	TRBV5-4	.	TRBJ2-3	TGTGCCAGCAGCTTTGTACCGACTAGCGTTAGCGATACGCAGTATTTT	CASSFVPTSVSDTQYF
TRBD1	TRBV25-1	.	TRBJ2-1	TGTGCCAGCAGGGACAGGGTCGCCAATGAGCAGTTCTTC	CASRDRVANEQFF
.	TRBV6-1	.	TRBJ2-2	TGTGCCAGCAGAGGGAGAATAAACACCGGGGAGCTGTTTTTT	CASRGRINTGELFF
TRBD1	TRBV4-3	few	TRBJ1-2	TGCGCCAGCAGCCCACGACAGGGCGGCGGCTACACCTTC	CASSPRQGGGYTF
TRBD2	TRBV28	.	TRBJ2-2	TGTGCCAGCAGACTTGCGGGAGTCGCGGCCGGGGAGCTGTTTTTT	CASRLAGVAAGELFF
TRBD2	TRBV28	.	TRBJ2-7	TGTGCCAGCAGTTTTCTTTCAGCCTGGGGACTAGCGGGATCTGGCAGCTCCTACGAGCAGTACTTC	CASSFLSAWGLAGSGSSYEQYF
TRBD2	TRBV11-3	.	TRBJ2-1	TGTGCCAGCAGCCCCGCCGGGACTAGCGGGTACAATGAGCAGTTCTTC	CASSPAGTSGYNEQFF
.	TRBV5-1	.	TRBJ2-1	TGCGCCAGCAGCCCAAACCCGCGCGGGGCCTACGGTGAGCAGTTCTTC	CASSPNPRGAYGEQFF
.	TRBV7-6	.	TRBJ2-5	TGTGCCAGCAGCAGTTATACAGCCCAAGAGACCCAGTACTTC	CASSSYTAQETQYF
TRBD2	TRBV5-1	once	TRBJ2-2	TGCGCCAGCAGCTCGGGACTAGCGGGAGTCCCCGGGGAGCTGTTTTTT	CASSSGLAGVPGELFF
.	TRBV2	.	TRBJ2-2	TGTGCCAGCCACCAGGGTTTTCGGTTCACGAACACCGGGGAGCTGTTTTTT	CASHQGFRFTNTGELFF
.	TRBV19	.	TRBJ2-7	TGTGCCAGTAGTTCGGCGGAGTGGGAGCAGTACTTC	CASSSAEWEQYF
TRBD1	TRBV10-3	.	TRBJ1-1	TGTGCCATCAGTGACCCCCGGGACAGGGGGAGAGCTTTCTTT	CAISDPRDRGRAFF